These 21 T cell receptor beta chains share one sample of origin, sequenced in a study of T cell responses to AZD1222 COVID-19 vaccine. TCRdb's copy holds only in-frame clones and misses some; the assay was immunoSEQ multiplex PCR. The top ten hold 3.6% of the sample, which has 150,000 to 200,000 clones, around nine tenths seen once. Material: peripheral blood, obtained 28 days after the second dose of the MenACWY control vaccine. These receptors all stem from an adult who received the MenACWY meningococcal vaccine as a control.

V and J are TRBV11-3 and TRBJ2-7; D not resolved. With 5 bases removed from V and 2 bases from J, the gap between germline ends came to 7 bases. CDR3 size: 12 residues. Germline values: CDR1 SGHNT, CDR2 YENEEA. Written as DNA, the CDR3 is TGTGCCAGCAGCCGCCTAACCTACGAGCAGTACTTC. Translation gives CASSRLTYEQYF.

The chain combines TRBV11-1 with TRBJ2-7; D is possibly TRBD2 (6 bases). This CDR3 is 15 amino acids long. The germline V and J ends were trimmed by 0 bases and 2 bases, with 11 bases remaining between them. Germline assignment: CDR1 SGHAT and CDR2 FQDESV (reference sequence). The CDR3 coding sequence is TGTGCCAGCAGCTTAGCTAGCGGCAGCCCCTACGAGCAGTACTTC. Translating it yields CASSLASGSPYEQYF.

The CDR3 DNA follows: TGTGCCAGTAAGCTCGACCGGGAGTCCTACAATGAGCAGTTCTTC. Its translation is CASKLDRESYNEQFF. This rearrangement joins TRBV19 to TRBJ2-1, with D possibly being TRBD2 (6 bases). Germline V gene data show CDR1 as LNHDA and CDR2 as SQIVND (reference sequence). The length of the CDR3 is 15 residues. V lost 7 bases to trimming and J lost 1 base, with 14 bases between them.

The J gene is TRBJ1-2, the V gene TRBV6-5; D is possibly TRBD1 (6 bases). The CDR3 length is 14 residues. Germline V lookup: CDR1 MNHEY, CDR2 SVGAGI. Deletions cut 7 bases from V and 7 bases from J, with 19 bases between. CDR3 DNA sequence: TGTGCCAGCAAAACCGCAGGGGACGCCGTTGGCTACACCTTC. This gives the protein CASKTAGDAVGYTF.

The chain carries TRBV6-5 and TRBJ1-3, with D unclear. This CDR3 contains 12 residues. Germline values: CDR1 MNHEY, CDR2 SVGAGI. V was cut by 5 bases and J by 4 bases, with 6 bases left in between. The CDR3 sequence is CASSLGGNTIYF. The CDR3 DNA follows: TGTGCCAGCAGTCTCGGGGGAAACACCATATATTTT.

The chain combines TRBV6-5 with TRBJ1-5; D might be TRBD1 (6 bases). Looked up from germline, CDR1 is MNHEY and CDR2 is SVGAGI. The V end lost 4 bases, the J end lost 12 bases, and 13 bases lay between the germline ends. CDR3 length: 12 amino acids. CDR3 in DNA: TGTGCCAGCAGTTCCGGAACAGGGCTCCAGCATTTT. Encoded protein: CASSSGTGLQHF.

V is TRBV7-9 and J is TRBJ1-5; D unclear. Germline V gene data show CDR1 as SEHNR and CDR2 as FQNEAQ (reference sequence). The length of the CDR3 is 14 residues. V lost 1 base to trimming and J lost 4 bases, with 8 bases between them. CDR3 in amino acids: CASSLGLRNQPQHF. The CDR3 DNA reads TGTGCCAGCAGCTTAGGTCTCAGGAATCAGCCCCAGCATTTT.

The genes are TRBV19 and TRBJ1-2; perhaps TRBD1 as D (5 bases). With 3 bases removed from V and 8 bases from J, the gap between germline ends came to 16 bases. Per germline, CDR1 LNHDA and CDR2 SQIVND (reference sequence). This CDR3 region has 14 residues. DNA of the CDR3: TGTGCCAGTAGTATGGTTGGGGGTAATGGAGGCTACACCTTC. The encoded protein is CASSMVGGNGGYTF.

This clone has just one count. This rearrangement joins TRBV19 to TRBJ1-5; TRBD1 matches 8 bases. The CDR3 length is 16 residues. The germline V gene encodes CDR1 LNHDA and CDR2 SQIVND (reference sequence). Germline trimming cut 2 bases from V and 2 bases from J; bases unmatched to any gene: 5. CDR3 residues: CASSIKKDRGNQPQHF. CDR3 bases: TGTGCCAGTAGTATAAAAAAGGACAGGGGCAATCAGCCCCAGCATTTT.

This chain connects TRBV19 to TRBJ1-4; TRBD1 agrees at 9 bases. The CDR3 is made up of 15 amino acids. J gave up 3 bases and V 5 bases, and 4 bases lay outside the gene matches. CDR1 LNHDA and CDR2 SQIVND come from the germline V gene (reference sequence). The CDR3 DNA reads TGTGCCAGTAGTGTTACAGGGGGCTCTAATGAAAAACTGTTTTTT. It encodes CASSVTGGSNEKLFF.

The V call is TRBV5-1, the J call TRBJ2-2; the D is unclear. Germline CDR1 reads SGHRS; CDR2 reads YFSETQ. Trimming took off 2 bases at V and 4 bases at J, with 12 bases between the two ends. The CDR3 consists of 15 residues. The CDR3 loop is CASSLSVPVTGELFF. The CDR3 DNA reads as TGCGCCAGCAGCTTAAGTGTCCCAGTCACCGGGGAGCTGTTTTTT.

This chain links TRBV29-1 with TRBJ2-1, with 9 bases fitting TRBD2. This CDR3 is built from 16 residues. Trimming removed 8 bases from V and 3 bases from J; junction bases left unmatched: 14. CDR1 and CDR2 from the germline V gene are SQVTM and ANQGSEA. CDR3 protein: CSFDGGLAGFYNEQFF. In nucleotides, the CDR3 is TGCAGCTTCGACGGCGGGCTAGCGGGGTTCTACAATGAGCAGTTCTTC.

The chain has TRBV6-5 and TRBJ1-5; 8 bases are shared with TRBD1. CDR3 length: 15 amino acids. Germline V gene data show CDR1 as MNHEY and CDR2 as SVGAGI. V trimming: 4 bases; J trimming: 1 base; junction bases outside the gene matches: 3. The CDR3 DNA follows: TGTGCCAGCAGTTCCCGACAGGGGAGCAATCAGCCCCAGCATTTT. This sequence encodes CASSSRQGSNQPQHF.

The gene calls are TRBV27 and TRBJ1-6; D is possibly TRBD1 (5 bases). Looked up from germline, CDR1 is MNHEY and CDR2 is SMNVEV (reference sequence). V was cut by 6 bases and J by 4 bases, with 10 bases left in between. CDR3 length: 14 residues. The CDR3 is CASSPGRYNSPLHF. The CDR3 DNA follows: TGTGCCAGCAGCCCGGGACGGTATAATTCACCCCTCCACTTT.

The gene calls are TRBV14 and TRBJ2-7; 9 bases fit TRBD1. CDR3 length: 15 amino acids. Trimming at V came to 4 bases and at J to 3 bases, leaving 7 bases not matched to a gene. Germline V gives CDR1 SGHDN, CDR2 FVKESK. The CDR3 nucleotides read TGTGCCAGCAGCCGTGGACAGGGGCGCCACTACGAGCAGTACTTC. As protein: CASSRGQGRHYEQYF.

In nucleotides, the CDR3 is TGTGCCAGCAGCCAAACGGGACCGAGGGGAGATACGCAGTATTTT. This encodes CASSQTGPRGDTQYF. This chain connects TRBV3-1 (or the pseudogene TRBV3-2) to TRBJ2-3; TRBD1 or TRBD2 may be the D gene (5 bases each). In germline, CDR1 is LGHDT, CDR2 YNNKEL (reference sequence). Trimming removed 2 bases at V and 5 bases at J, with 14 bases between. The CDR3 covers 15 residues.

This sequence joins TRBV11-1 and TRBJ2-5; a weak D match, TRBD2 (6 bases). The CDR3 loop spans 15 amino acids. V gave up 0 bases and J gave up 8 bases, with 16 bases separating them. Germline values: CDR1 SGHAT, CDR2 FQDESV (reference sequence). The CDR3 loop is CASSLARASEVTQYF. CDR3 bases: TGTGCCAGCAGCTTAGCGCGGGCTAGCGAGGTAACCCAGTACTTC.

This chain links TRBV30 with TRBJ1-1, with D possibly TRBD1 on 5 matching bases. Germline V gene sequence: CDR1 GTSNPN, CDR2 SVGIG (reference sequence). The CDR3 consists of 14 residues. Trimming stripped 6 bases from V and 4 bases from J, with 18 bases between. CDR3 sequence reads: CACRPSRGPTEAFF. The CDR3, as DNA: TGTGCCTGTCGCCCGTCTAGGGGTCCCACTGAAGCTTTCTTT. The whole variable domain, filled in from reference TRBV30 and TRBJ1-1, reads SQTIHQWPATLVQPVGSPLSLECTVEGTSNPNLYWYRQAAGRGLQLLFYSVGIGQISSEVPQNLSASRPQDRQFILSSKKLLLSDSGFYLCACRPSRGPTEAFFGQGTRLTVV.

This chain uses TRBV19 with TRBJ1-5; perhaps TRBD1 as D (5 bases). The CDR3 has 13 residues. Between the trimmed V and J ends, which lost 7 bases and 7 bases, there was a span of 14 bases. Germline V gene sequence: CDR1 LNHDA, CDR2 SQIVND (reference sequence). The CDR3 here is CASTLAGSQPQHF. Written as DNA, the CDR3 is TGTGCCAGTACGCTAGCAGGGTCCCAGCCCCAGCATTTT.

The V gene is TRBV28, the J gene TRBJ1-2; D unresolved. V lost 6 bases, J lost 6 bases, and 17 bases lay in between. Germline assignment: CDR1 MDHEN and CDR2 SYDVKM. The CDR3 length is 14 residues. The CDR3 DNA is TGTGCCAGCAGAGGTAGCGATTCTACAAATGGCTACACCTTC. Its protein is CASRGSDSTNGYTF.

The chain recombines TRBV7-9 with TRBJ2-5, with a tentative D call TRBD2 (6 bases). This CDR3 comprises 16 residues. Trimming removed 0 bases at V and 2 bases at J, with 13 bases between. Germline V gene lookup returns CDR1 SEHNR and CDR2 FQNEAQ (reference sequence). DNA of the CDR3: TGTGCCAGCAGCTTAGCGCGGAGGGGACCACAAGAGACCCAGTACTTC. Protein product: CASSLARRGPQETQYF. Together with reference TRBV7-9 and TRBJ2-5, the CDR3 gives the full variable domain: DTGVSQNPRHKITKRGQNVTFRCDPISEHNRLYWYRQTLGQGPEFLTYFQNEAQLEKSRLLSDRFSAERPKGSFSTLEIQRTEQGDSAMYLCASSLARRGPQETQYFGPGTRLLVL.